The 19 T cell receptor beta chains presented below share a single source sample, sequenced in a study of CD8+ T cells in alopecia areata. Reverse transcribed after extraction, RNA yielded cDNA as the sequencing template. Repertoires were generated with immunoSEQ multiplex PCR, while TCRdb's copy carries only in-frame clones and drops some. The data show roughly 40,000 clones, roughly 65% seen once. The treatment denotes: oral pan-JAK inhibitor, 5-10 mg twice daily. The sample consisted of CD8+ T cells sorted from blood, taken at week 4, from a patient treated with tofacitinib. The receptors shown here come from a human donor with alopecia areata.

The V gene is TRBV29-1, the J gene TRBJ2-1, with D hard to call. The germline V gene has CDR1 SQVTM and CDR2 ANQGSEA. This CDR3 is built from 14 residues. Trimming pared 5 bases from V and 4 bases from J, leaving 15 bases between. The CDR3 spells CSVTPEASYNEQFF. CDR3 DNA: TGCAGCGTTACCCCCGAGGCCTCGTACAATGAGCAGTTCTTC.

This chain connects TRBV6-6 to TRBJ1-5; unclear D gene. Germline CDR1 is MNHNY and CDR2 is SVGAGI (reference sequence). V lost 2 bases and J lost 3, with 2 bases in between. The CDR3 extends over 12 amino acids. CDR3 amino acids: CASSYLNQPQHF. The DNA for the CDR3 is TGTGCCAGCAGTTACCTCAATCAGCCCCAGCATTTT.

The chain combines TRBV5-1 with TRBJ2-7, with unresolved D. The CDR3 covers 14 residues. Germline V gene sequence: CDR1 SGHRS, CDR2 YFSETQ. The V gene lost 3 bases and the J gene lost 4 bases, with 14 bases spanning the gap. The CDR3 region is CASSYTPSDYEQYF. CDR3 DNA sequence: TGCGCCAGCAGCTACACCCCCTCTGATTACGAGCAGTACTTC.

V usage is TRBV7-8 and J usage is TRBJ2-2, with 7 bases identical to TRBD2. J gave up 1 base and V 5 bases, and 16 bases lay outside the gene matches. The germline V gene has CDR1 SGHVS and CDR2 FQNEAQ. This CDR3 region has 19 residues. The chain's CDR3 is CASSPGRGFLPGNTGELFF. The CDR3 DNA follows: TGTGCCAGCAGCCCGGGGAGGGGATTTCTTCCCGGGAACACCGGGGAGCTGTTTTTT.

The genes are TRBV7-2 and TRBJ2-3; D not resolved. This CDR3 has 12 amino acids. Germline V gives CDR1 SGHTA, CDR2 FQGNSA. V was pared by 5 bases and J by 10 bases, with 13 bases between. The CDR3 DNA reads TGTGCCAGCAGCGTCGACTCAATTTCGCAGTATTTT. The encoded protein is CASSVDSISQYF.

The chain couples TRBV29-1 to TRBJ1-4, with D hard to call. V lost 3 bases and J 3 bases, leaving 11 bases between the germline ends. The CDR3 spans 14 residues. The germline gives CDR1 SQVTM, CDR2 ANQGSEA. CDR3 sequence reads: CSVDRRRSNEKLFF. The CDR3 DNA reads TGCAGCGTTGATCGCAGGAGATCTAATGAAAAACTGTTTTTT.

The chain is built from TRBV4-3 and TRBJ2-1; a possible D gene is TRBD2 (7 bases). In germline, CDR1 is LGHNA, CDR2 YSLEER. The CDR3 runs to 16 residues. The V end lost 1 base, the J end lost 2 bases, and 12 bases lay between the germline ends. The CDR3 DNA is TGCGCCAGCAGCCAAGGAGGGCGGGGGCCCTACAATGAGCAGTTCTTC. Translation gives CASSQGGRGPYNEQFF.

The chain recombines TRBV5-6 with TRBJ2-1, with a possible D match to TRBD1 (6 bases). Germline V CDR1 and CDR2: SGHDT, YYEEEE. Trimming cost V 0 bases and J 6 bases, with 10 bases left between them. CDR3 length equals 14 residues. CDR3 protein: CASSLVSGVNEQFF. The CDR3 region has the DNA TGTGCCAGCAGCTTGGTTTCAGGGGTCAATGAGCAGTTCTTC.

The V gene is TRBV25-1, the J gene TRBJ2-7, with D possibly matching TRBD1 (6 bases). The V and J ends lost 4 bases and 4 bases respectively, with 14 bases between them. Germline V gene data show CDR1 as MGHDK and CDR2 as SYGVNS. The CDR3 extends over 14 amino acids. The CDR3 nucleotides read TGTGCCAGCAGTGTATCAGGGGAGCCGTACGAGCAGTACTTC. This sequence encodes CASSVSGEPYEQYF.

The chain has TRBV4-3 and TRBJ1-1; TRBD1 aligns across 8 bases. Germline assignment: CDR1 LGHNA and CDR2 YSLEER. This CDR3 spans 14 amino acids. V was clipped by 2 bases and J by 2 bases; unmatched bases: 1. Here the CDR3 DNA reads TGCGCCAGCAGCCAAACAGGGGGTAACACTGAAGCTTTCTTT. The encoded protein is CASSQTGGNTEAFF.

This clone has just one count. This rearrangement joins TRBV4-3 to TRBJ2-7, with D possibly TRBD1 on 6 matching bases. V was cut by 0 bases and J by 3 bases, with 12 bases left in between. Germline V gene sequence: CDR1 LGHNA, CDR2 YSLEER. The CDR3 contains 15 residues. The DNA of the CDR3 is TGCGCCAGCAGCCAAGATCTCACAGGGATCTACGAGCAGTACTTC. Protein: CASSQDLTGIYEQYF.

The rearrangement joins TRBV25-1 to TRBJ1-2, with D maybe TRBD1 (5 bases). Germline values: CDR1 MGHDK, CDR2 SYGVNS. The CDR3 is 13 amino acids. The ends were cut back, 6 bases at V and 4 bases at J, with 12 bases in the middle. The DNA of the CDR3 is TGTGCCAGCAGCTCCGGGACGGTCTATGGCTACACCTTC. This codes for CASSSGTVYGYTF.

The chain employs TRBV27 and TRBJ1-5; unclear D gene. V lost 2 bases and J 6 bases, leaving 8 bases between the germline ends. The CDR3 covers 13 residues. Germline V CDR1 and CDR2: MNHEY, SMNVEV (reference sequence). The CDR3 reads CASSLTRVQPQHF. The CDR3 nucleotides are TGTGCCAGCAGTTTAACGAGGGTTCAGCCCCAGCATTTT.

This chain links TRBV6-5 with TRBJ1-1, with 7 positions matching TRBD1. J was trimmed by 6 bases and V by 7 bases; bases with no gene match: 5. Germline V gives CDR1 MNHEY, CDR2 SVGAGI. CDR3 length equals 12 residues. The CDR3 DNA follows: TGTGCCAGCATCAGACAGGGATCTGAAGCTTTCTTT. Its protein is CASIRQGSEAFF.

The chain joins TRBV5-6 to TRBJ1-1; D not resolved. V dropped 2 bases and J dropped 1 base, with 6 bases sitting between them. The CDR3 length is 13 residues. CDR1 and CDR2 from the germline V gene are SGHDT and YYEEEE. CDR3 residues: CASSFLQNTEAFF. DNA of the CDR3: TGTGCCAGCAGCTTCTTGCAGAACACTGAAGCTTTCTTT.

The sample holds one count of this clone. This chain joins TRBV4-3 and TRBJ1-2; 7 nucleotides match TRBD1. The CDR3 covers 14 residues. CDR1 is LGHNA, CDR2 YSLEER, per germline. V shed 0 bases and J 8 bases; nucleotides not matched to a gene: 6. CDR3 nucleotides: TGCGCCAGCAGCCAAGACAAGGGGGCGGAGGGCTACACCTTC. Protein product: CASSQDKGAEGYTF.

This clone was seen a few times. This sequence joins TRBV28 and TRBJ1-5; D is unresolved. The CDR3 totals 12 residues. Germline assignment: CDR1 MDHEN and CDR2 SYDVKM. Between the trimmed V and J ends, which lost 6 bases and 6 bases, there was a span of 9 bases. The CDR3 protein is CASSDPGQPQHF. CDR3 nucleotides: TGTGCCAGCAGCGATCCCGGTCAGCCCCAGCATTTT. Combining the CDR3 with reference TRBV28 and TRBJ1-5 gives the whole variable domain DVKVTQSSRYLVKRTGEKVFLECVQDMDHENMFWYRQDPGLGLRLIYFSYDVKMKEKGDIPEGYSVSREKKERFSLILESASTNQTSMYLCASSDPGQPQHFGDGTRLSIL.

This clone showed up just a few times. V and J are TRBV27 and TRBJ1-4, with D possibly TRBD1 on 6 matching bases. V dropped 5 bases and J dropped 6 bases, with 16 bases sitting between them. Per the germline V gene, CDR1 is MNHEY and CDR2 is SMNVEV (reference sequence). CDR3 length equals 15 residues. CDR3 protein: CASSAQGFGDEKLFF. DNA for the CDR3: TGTGCCAGCAGTGCACAGGGTTTCGGCGATGAAAAACTGTTTTTT.

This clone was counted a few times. CDR3 residues: CASSLGTGTSTDTQYF. In DNA form, the CDR3 reads TGCGCCAGCAGCTTGGGGACAGGCACTAGCACAGATACGCAGTATTTT. The chain links TRBV5-1 to TRBJ2-3, with TRBD1 matching 7 bases. The CDR3 is 16 amino acids. In germline, CDR1 is SGHRS, CDR2 YFSETQ. Unmatched junction bases numbered 4, after V lost 0 bases and J lost 0 bases.